This T cell receptor (beta chain) was documented in a study of T cell repertoires in cytomegalovirus infection. Study at large: The study used recently identified HLA-C-restricted and well-studied HLA-B-restricted CMV epitopes.

Each CDR3 protein gets one entry after TCRdb re-called the reads with MiXCR. The sample holds approximately 390,000 distinct CDR3 sequences, roughly a third seen once. This CDR3 is built from 15 residues. Between the trimmed V and J ends, which lost 0 bases and 3 bases, there was a span of 9 bases. Germline-derived CDR1 and CDR2 are SGHVS and FQNEAQ. In this sample, this clonotype turned up many times. What it binds is not known. Study findings and constraints: The cumulative frequency of public TCR beta families identified carriers of CMV plus the relevant HLA.

The TCR sequence derives from a human donor in good health (CMV status not recorded). Some clones in this sample may be carry-over from other donors' samples. The input for sequencing was cultured PBMCs, taken from culture after CMV antigen stimulation. V gene TRBV7-8 combines with J gene TRBJ2-1; D ambiguous. CDR3 nucleotides: TGTGCCAGCAGCTTAGCTGAGCAAAGCTACAATGAGCAGTTCTTC. Its protein is CASSLAEQSYNEQFF.